This T cell receptor beta chain came from a study of blood T cell repertoires in COVID-19. Study-wide background: There were acute and convalescent COVID-19 samples, and they came from the United States, Italy and Spain. From T cells, B-cell-depleted T cells, or PBMCs came the material, which was cDNA or gDNA.

This clone was detected once. Per the original methods: Estimation of nucleated cell counts relied on the amplification of reference gene primers. Assay: immunoSEQ multiplex PCR; the TCRdb copy retains only in-frame clones and omits some. The V and J calls and clone size come from that table; D and trimming were worked out from the DNA. Of 270,000 or so clones listed, roughly 89% were seen once; the top ten hold 4.6%. With V trimmed by 2 bases and J by 6 bases, 5 bases remained unmatched. Germline loops: CDR1 SGHVS, CDR2 FNYEAQ. The CDR3 is 16 residues long. V usage is TRBV7-6 and J usage is TRBJ2-2; TRBD1 matches 11 bases. The TCR was taken from a woman aged 35 to 49 who had recovered from COVID-19. The specimen sequenced was peripheral blood. In nucleotides, the CDR3 is TGTGCCAGCAGCTTATCAGGGACAGGGGGTGCCGGGGAGCTGTTTTTT. It specifies CASSLSGTGGAGELFF. The full variable domain, its missing parts supplied by reference TRBV7-6 and TRBJ2-2, is GAGVSQSPRYKVTKRGQDVALRCDPISGHVSLYWYRQALGQGPEFLTYFNYEAQQDKSGLPNDRFSAERPEGSISTLTIQRTEQRDSAMYRCASSLSGTGGAGELFFGEGSRLTVL.